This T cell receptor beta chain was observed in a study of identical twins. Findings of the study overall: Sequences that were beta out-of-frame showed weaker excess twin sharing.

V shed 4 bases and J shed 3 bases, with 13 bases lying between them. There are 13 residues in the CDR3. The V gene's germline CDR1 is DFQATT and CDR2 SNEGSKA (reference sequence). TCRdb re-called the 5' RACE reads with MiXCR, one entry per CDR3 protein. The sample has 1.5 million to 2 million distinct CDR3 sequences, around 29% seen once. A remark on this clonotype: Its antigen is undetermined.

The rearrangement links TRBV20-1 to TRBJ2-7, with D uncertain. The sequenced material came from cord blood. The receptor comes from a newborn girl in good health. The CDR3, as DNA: TGCAGTGCTAAGGGTCACAGCGTCTACGAGCAGTACTTC. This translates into CSAKGHSVYEQYF.